The 10 T cell receptor beta chains below all came from one sample that was sequenced in a study of T cells in localized non-small cell lung cancer. Libraries were prepared by immunoSEQ multiplex PCR; TCRdb keeps only in-frame clonotypes and omits some of them. Of roughly 40,000 clones in the sample, around 81% were seen once. The starting material was peripheral blood mononuclear cells, obtained before any cancer treatment. The receptors originated from a male donor aged 60 or over with stage II lung adenocarcinoma.

The genes are TRBV29-1 and TRBJ2-6; D unresolved. The germline V gene encodes CDR1 SQVTM and CDR2 ANQGSEA. V lost 3 bases and J lost 0, with 6 bases in between. This CDR3 is built from 14 residues. The chain's CDR3 is CSVEKSSGANVLTF. For the CDR3, the DNA is TGCAGCGTTGAGAAGTCCTCTGGGGCCAACGTCCTGACTTTC.

This clone was recorded once. The genes are TRBV27 and TRBJ2-7, with 7 bases that match TRBD1. The CDR3 is made up of 14 amino acids. In germline, CDR1 is MNHEY, CDR2 SMNVEV (reference sequence). V shed 2 bases and J 0 bases; nucleotides not matched to a gene: 1. For the CDR3, the DNA is TGTGCCAGCAGTTTAGACAGGGACTCCTACGAGCAGTACTTC. It encodes CASSLDRDSYEQYF.

In its sample, this clone was seen once. The rearrangement uses TRBV11-2 and TRBJ1-2; 9 bases fit TRBD1. Losses at the gene ends were 2 bases for V and 4 bases for J; bases not matched to a gene: 5. Germline CDR1 and CDR2: SGHAT and FQNNGV. This CDR3 has 15 amino acids. The CDR3 bases are TGTGCCAGCAGCTTAAGCACAGGGGGCCTCTATGGCTACACCTTC. It yields the protein CASSLSTGGLYGYTF.

This rearrangement joins TRBV7-2 to TRBJ2-2; no clear D. V gave up 1 base and J gave up 7 bases, with 7 bases separating them. The length of the CDR3 is 13 residues. Germline V gene sequence: CDR1 SGHTA, CDR2 FQGNSA. The CDR3 nucleotides read TGTGCCAGCAGCTTAGTAATCGGCGGGGAGCTGTTTTTT. Translating gives CASSLVIGGELFF. Supplemented by reference TRBV7-2 and TRBJ2-2, the full variable domain reads GAGVSQSPSNKVTEKGKDVELRCDPISGHTALYWYRQSLGQGLEFLIYFQGNSAPDKSGLPSDRFSAERTGGSVSTLTIQRTQQEDSAVYLCASSLVIGGELFFGEGSRLTVL.

V gene TRBV6-5 combines with J gene TRBJ2-5; D unresolved. The length of the CDR3 is 14 residues. The V end was cut by 0 bases, the J end by 4 bases, with 9 bases between. Germline assignment: CDR1 MNHEY and CDR2 SVGAGI. The CDR3 region is CASSYSFWGETQYF. The CDR3 coding sequence is TGTGCCAGCAGTTACTCCTTCTGGGGAGAGACCCAGTACTTC.

The chain employs TRBV4-2 and TRBJ1-1, with D possibly matching TRBD1 (5 bases). The V gene lost 6 bases and the J gene lost 5 bases, with 22 bases spanning the gap. The CDR3 has 16 residues. CDR1 is LGHNA and CDR2 is YNFKEQ in the germline V gene. Here the CDR3 reads CASSQFGRGRGTEAFF. DNA of the CDR3: TGTGCCAGCAGTCAATTTGGAAGGGGCCGAGGGACTGAAGCTTTCTTT.

The chain links TRBV5-5 to TRBJ1-3; TRBD1 matches at 7 bases. Germline loops: CDR1 SGHKS, CDR2 YYEKEE (reference sequence). V was pared by 4 bases and J by 5 bases, with 9 bases of the junction left unmatched. The CDR3 length is 15 residues. The CDR3 coding sequence is TGTGCCAGCAGCGTGACAGGGTCTAATCGAAACACCATATATTTT. Translating gives CASSVTGSNRNTIYF.

This clone was observed a few times. The V and J genes are TRBV19 and TRBJ1-1, with 7 bases that match TRBD1. The CDR3 consists of 14 residues. Germline assignment: CDR1 LNHDA and CDR2 SQIVND (reference sequence). Trimming removed 7 bases from V and 0 bases from J; junction bases left unmatched: 5. CDR3: CASIEGQMNTEAFF. CDR3 in DNA: TGTGCCAGTATAGAGGGACAGATGAACACTGAAGCTTTCTTT.

V usage is TRBV2 and J usage is TRBJ1-5; D uncertain. CDR3 length: 12 residues. The germline CDR1 and CDR2 sequences are SNHLY and FYNNEI. The V gene lost 3 bases and the J gene lost 3 bases, with 3 bases spanning the gap. CDR3 region: CASSDVNQPQHF. CDR3 sequence (DNA): TGTGCCAGCAGTGATGTCAATCAGCCCCAGCATTTT.

The chain links TRBV28 to TRBJ1-1, with D possibly being TRBD1 (5 bases). V lost 5 bases, J lost 3 bases, and 10 bases lay in between. Germline-derived CDR1 and CDR2 are MDHEN and SYDVKM. The CDR3 covers 13 residues. CDR3 DNA sequence: TGTGCCAGCAGTAACAGGATGGACACTGAAGCTTTCTTT. Translating gives CASSNRMDTEAFF.